This T cell receptor beta chain stems from a study of shared clonotypes between healthy human individuals (dated by TCRdb to between 2020 and 2021). In the study overall: The cohort comprised two women and a few men aged 18 to 49 years. Leukapheresis yielded between about 0.9 and 10 billion PBMCs per donor. Different laboratories and diverse techniques were used to prepare libraries and sequence TCR repertoires, to increase sequencing depth and limit assay-specific biases. To estimate repertoire size and how much clonotypes are shared between individuals, the study performed deep sequencing of blood TCR repertoires from roughly five healthy adults. Study-wide findings and limitations: Only blood was sampled, and tissue TCR repertoires likely differ from those in blood. Because the study included only a small number of donors, the genetic and exposure-history diversity represented was limited. Based on pairwise subsampling, the degree of clonotype sharing among donors was expected to be affected by sequencing depth.

TCR CDR3 regions were amplified from genomic DNA by multiplex PCR using the deep immunoSEQ assay. Genomic DNA extracted from each cell subset was distributed evenly over all wells of several immunoSEQ 96-well plates, and each plate served as one replicate. Each replicate PCR for unsorted PBMC received roughly 0.3 ug genomic DNA, equal to tens of thousands of T cell genomes. Ten immunoSEQ deep assay plates were used to sequence unsorted PBMC genomic DNA. The purified libraries were quantified using a Qubit 3.0 fluorometer, sized with a Bioanalyzer 2100, and then quantified again using the KAPA Library Quantification kit. Every immunoSEQ 96-well plate was sequenced on a dedicated single-read 150-cycle Illumina NextSeq 550 flow cell. The paper's data handling went like this. Because the immunoSEQ output held only junctional sequences and lacked quality scores, the filtering could not match the filtering applied to full-length reads. Sequences were annotated with PyIR, a Python wrapper for IgBLAST v1.9, using IMGT germline references to assign V/J genes and CDR3. Reads were removed for weak V/J assignments (E-value above 1e-6), missing CDR3, stop codons, out-of-frame junctions, or ambiguous translated residues. V3J clonotypes were defined as sequences sharing the same inferred V gene, J gene, and CDR3 amino acid sequence. Percentage overlap between repertoires was calculated by dividing the number of shared unique clonotypes by the size of the smaller repertoire. Three approaches were used to assess repertoire richness: RTK rarefaction, the Chao1 estimator, and Recon v2.1 estimates of unobserved clonotypes. TCRdb took over this immuneACCESS table, retaining in-frame rearrangements with V and J assigned. Such tables are incomplete; in checked studies, under half of the missing clones stem from an unresolved V gene, and the remainder is unexplained. That table supplies the V and J calls and clone size; D and trimming were determined from the DNA. Here the sample has about 470,000 clones; 79% occur a single time. About 12% of the sample goes to the ten largest clones.

The donors were healthy, HIV-negative adults who had no recently reported acute infections or vaccinations. Every donor was a Caucasian adult residing in Nashville, Tennessee, USA. For unsorted samples, 100 million or so PBMCs were counted, and genomic DNA was extracted using the QIAamp DNA Blood Mini kit. After blood collection by leukapheresis, PBMCs were isolated using Ficoll-Histopaque density gradient centrifugation and then cryopreserved in the vapor phase of liquid nitrogen. This clone has more than one count but fewer than ten. This clone's antigen is unknown. Per-base qualities were not stored, and no clone one base away is much larger. There are 15 amino acids in the CDR3, from cysteine to phenylalanine inclusive. Only CDR3 DNA is held: 45 bases, read in frame from base 1. Trimmed from V: 2 bases; trimmed from J: 0 bases; junction bases lacking a gene match: 4. From a lookup of the germline V gene, CDR1 and CDR2 are SGHRS and YFSETQ.

This clonotype was obtained from a woman between 35 and 50 years old in good health. Some clones in this sample may be carry-over from other donors' samples. What was sequenced was PBMCs. The sequence links TRBV5-1 to TRBJ2-5; 7 nucleotides in the junction match TRBD1. The bases read TGCGCCAGCAGCTTATCTACAGGGGACCAAGAGACCCAGTACTTC. Its protein product is CASSLSTGDQETQYF.